The 27 T cell receptor beta chains presented below share a single source sample, sequenced in a study of PD-L1 blockade in urothelial cancer. Time point meaning: peripheral blood 6 weeks after treatment start. Repertoires were generated with immunoSEQ multiplex PCR, while TCRdb's copy carries only in-frame clones and drops some. The data contain some 41,000 clones, around four fifths of them singletons. Material: PBMCs, obtained around atezolizumab (anti-PD-L1) treatment. The receptors derive from a man aged 55 to 70 with urothelial cancer.

The chain links TRBV30 to TRBJ1-2; 7 bases are shared with TRBD1. V lost 3 bases and J lost 4; bases outside the gene matches: 5. CDR1 GTSNPN and CDR2 SVGIG come from the germline V gene (reference sequence). The CDR3 runs 13 residues. In nucleotides, the CDR3 is TGTGCCTGGAGGGGACAGTTCGGCTATGGCTACACCTTC. It is translated as CAWRGQFGYGYTF. Full variable domain (rest looked up from reference TRBV30 and TRBJ1-2): SQTIHQWPATLVQPVGSPLSLECTVEGTSNPNLYWYRQAAGRGLQLLFYSVGIGQISSEVPQNLSASRPQDRQFILSSKKLLLSDSGFYLCAWRGQFGYGYTFGSGTRLTVV.

This rearrangement joins TRBV19 to TRBJ1-5, with 7 bases lining up with TRBD1. The CDR3 is 14 amino acids. The ends lost 2 bases at V and 4 bases at J; junction bases unmatched: 2. Germline V CDR1 and CDR2: LNHDA, SQIVND (reference sequence). In DNA, the CDR3 is TGTGCCAGTAGTATACAGGGGGAAAATCAGCCCCAGCATTTT. Protein: CASSIQGENQPQHF.

This clone has only one observation. The chain has TRBV7-9 and TRBJ1-3, with D unclear. The CDR3 sequence is 15 residues long. Germline V CDR1 and CDR2: SEHNR, FQNEAQ (reference sequence). V lost 3 bases and J 0 bases, leaving 9 bases between the germline ends. CDR3 coding DNA: TGTGCCAGCAGCTTTGGGCAAACCTCTGGAAACACCATATATTTT. Translated, it gives CASSFGQTSGNTIYF. Full variable domain (rest looked up from reference TRBV7-9 and TRBJ1-3): DTGVSQNPRHKITKRGQNVTFRCDPISEHNRLYWYRQTLGQGPEFLTYFQNEAQLEKSRLLSDRFSAERPKGSFSTLEIQRTEQGDSAMYLCASSFGQTSGNTIYFGEGSWLTVV.

The chain couples TRBV2 to TRBJ1-4, with TRBD1 identical over 8 bases. Germline loops: CDR1 SNHLY, CDR2 FYNNEI. V shed 6 bases and J 9 bases; nucleotides not matched to a gene: 9. This CDR3 region has 14 residues. CDR3 nucleotides: TGTGCCAGCAGAGGACAGGGCTCTGGGAAAAAACTGTTTTTT. Its translation: CASRGQGSGKKLFF.

The chain is built from TRBV30 and TRBJ2-3; TRBD2 matches at 15 bases. CDR3 length: 18 amino acids. Germline V lookup: CDR1 GTSNPN, CDR2 SVGIG (reference sequence). V shed 8 bases, J shed 10 bases, and the junction held 22 bases outside the gene matches. The CDR3 region has the DNA TGTGCCGGAGCCCGCCGGACTAGCGGGGGGGCATTGTCCAGGGCGCAGTATTTT. Residues: CAGARRTSGGALSRAQYF.

The rearrangement uses TRBV10-3 and TRBJ1-5; D gene ambiguous. The ends were cut back, 3 bases at V and 0 bases at J, with 12 bases in the middle. From germline, CDR1 is ENHRY and CDR2 SYGVKD. There are 16 residues in the CDR3. CDR3 bases: TGTGCCATCAGTGAACGGGTCGCTAATAGCAATCAGCCCCAGCATTTT. The encoded protein is CAISERVANSNQPQHF.

The chain uses TRBV5-1 and TRBJ2-5, with D possibly TRBD2 on 7 matching bases. The V and J ends lost 4 bases and 3 bases respectively, with 16 bases between them. The CDR3 sequence is 15 residues long. Germline V gene lookup returns CDR1 SGHRS and CDR2 YFSETQ. DNA for the CDR3: TGCGCCAGCAGCCGGGGGGTGGGGGGCGAAGAGACCCAGTACTTC. This sequence encodes CASSRGVGGEETQYF.

This sequence joins TRBV18 and TRBJ1-1, with D perhaps matching TRBD1 (5 bases). Germline CDR1 KGHSH, CDR2 LQKENI. Trimming left V 0 bases short and J 3 bases short, with 11 bases between. The CDR3 contains 15 residues. The CDR3 nucleotides read TGTGCCAGCTCACCACCGGGGGGGTTAGACACTGAAGCTTTCTTT. Translating gives CASSPPGGLDTEAFF.

The chain combines TRBV5-6 with TRBJ1-4; the D is unclear. Between the trimmed V and J ends, which lost 0 bases and 5 bases, there was a span of 8 bases. The CDR3 has 14 amino acids. The germline gives CDR1 SGHDT, CDR2 YYEEEE. In nucleotides, the CDR3 is TGTGCCAGCAGCTTGGCCGGAGCCAATGAAAAACTGTTTTTT. The encoded protein is CASSLAGANEKLFF.

The chain recombines TRBV5-1 with TRBJ2-5; 12 positions match TRBD2. V was pared by 4 bases and J by 2 bases, with 6 bases of the junction left unmatched. CDR3 length equals 16 residues. Germline CDR1 reads SGHRS; CDR2 reads YFSETQ. CDR3 region: CASSIGLAGFQETQYF. The CDR3 nucleotides read TGCGCCAGCAGCATCGGACTAGCGGGGTTTCAAGAGACCCAGTACTTC.

The chain links TRBV5-1 to TRBJ2-2; 9 bases match TRBD1. Unmatched junction bases numbered 7, after V lost 5 bases and J lost 5 bases. CDR3 length: 15 amino acids. In germline, CDR1 is SGHRS, CDR2 YFSETQ. CDR3 amino acids: CASRPQGANTGELFF. CDR3 coding DNA: TGCGCCAGCAGGCCACAGGGGGCTAATACCGGGGAGCTGTTTTTT. Full variable domain (remainder filled in from reference TRBV5-1 and TRBJ2-2): KAGVTQTPRYLIKTRGQQVTLSCSPISGHRSVSWYQQTPGQGLQFLFEYFSETQRNKGNFPGRFSGRQFSNSRSEMNVSTLELGDSALYLCASRPQGANTGELFFGEGSRLTVL.

The gene calls are TRBV6-6 and TRBJ1-1; maybe TRBD1 (6 bases). Germline values: CDR1 MNHNY, CDR2 SVGAGI (reference sequence). The CDR3 covers 15 residues. V lost 7 bases to trimming and J lost 1 base, with 16 bases between them. The CDR3 nucleotides are TGTGCCAGCACCCGAAATGGGGGCCCGAACACTGAAGCTTTCTTT. This gives the protein CASTRNGGPNTEAFF.

The chain recombines TRBV5-5 with TRBJ2-1, with 7 bases identical to TRBD1. There are 16 residues in the CDR3. V dropped 2 bases and J dropped 9; count of bases not matched to a gene: 14. Per germline, CDR1 SGHKS and CDR2 YYEKEE (reference sequence). Written as DNA, the CDR3 is TGTGCCAGCAGCTTAGCCCAGGGGGTCACCAGTGGTGAGCAGTTCTTC. This codes for CASSLAQGVTSGEQFF.

This clone was observed a handful of times. The chain combines TRBV7-8 with TRBJ1-1; no definite D call. The CDR3 runs 18 residues. With 3 bases removed from V and 6 bases from J, the gap between germline ends came to 26 bases. Germline CDR1 SGHVS, CDR2 FQNEAQ. This CDR3 is CASSLRPQRGGYLPEAFF. The CDR3 region has the DNA TGTGCCAGCAGCTTGAGGCCCCAACGGGGAGGTTACCTCCCTGAAGCTTTCTTT.

The chain links TRBV14 to TRBJ2-5, with a tentative D call TRBD2 (5 bases). This CDR3 region has 13 residues. Per germline, CDR1 SGHDN and CDR2 FVKESK. V lost 4 bases and J 1 base, leaving 7 bases between the germline ends. DNA of the CDR3: TGTGCCAGCAGCCGCGGACTCCAAGAGACCCAGTACTTC. Translating it yields CASSRGLQETQYF.

The V and J genes are TRBV21-1 and TRBJ2-7; the table's D call TRBD1 went unverified against the DNA. TRBV21-1 is given as a pseudogene. This CDR3 spans 16 amino acids. The DNA of the CDR3 is TGTGCCAGCAGCAAAGAAAGCCGACAGGGGGCCCACGAGCAGTACTTC. Amino acids: CASSKESRQGAHEQYF.

The V call is TRBV7-3, the J call TRBJ2-3; the match to TRBD2 covers 9 bases. J was trimmed by 2 bases and V by 3 bases; bases with no gene match: 3. Germline CDR1 SGHTA, CDR2 FQGTGA. The CDR3 has 15 amino acids. CDR3 nucleotides: TGTGCCAGCAGCTTCCGCGGGGGGGACACAGATACGCAGTATTTT. This encodes CASSFRGGDTDTQYF.

This sequence joins TRBV23-1 and TRBJ2-2; D gene uncertain. Being an ORF, TRBV23-1 has a function that is uncertain. The V end lost 0 bases, the J end lost 0 bases, and 11 bases lay between the germline ends. This CDR3 is built from 17 residues. The CDR3 loop reads CASSQSRHQTNTGELFF. CDR3 coding DNA: TGCGCCAGCAGTCAATCGCGGCACCAAACGAACACCGGGGAGCTGTTTTTT.

The chain employs TRBV5-1 and TRBJ2-5; TRBD2 matches 9 bases. V shed 1 base, J shed 6 bases, and the junction held 7 bases outside the gene matches. The CDR3 runs to 15 residues. Per germline, CDR1 SGHRS and CDR2 YFSETQ. The DNA for the CDR3 is TGCGCCAGCAGCTTGTTCGCGGGGGGGAGACAGACCCAGTACTTC. It specifies CASSLFAGGRQTQYF.

This clone was seen a few times. V gene TRBV9 combines with J gene TRBJ1-6, with TRBD1 identical over 8 bases. Germline values: CDR1 SGDLS, CDR2 YYNGEE. V shed 5 bases and J 8 bases; nucleotides not matched to a gene: 6. The CDR3 is made up of 14 amino acids. CDR3 nucleotides: TGTGCCAGCAGTGCTGGACAGGGTTATTCACCCCTCCACTTT. It specifies CASSAGQGYSPLHF.

This clone has more than one count but fewer than ten. The chain links TRBV7-2 to TRBJ2-7, with D possibly being TRBD2 (6 bases). The CDR3 is 15 residues long. CDR1 and CDR2 from the germline V gene are SGHTA and FQGNSA. The V gene lost 4 bases and the J gene lost 4 bases, with 17 bases spanning the gap. CDR3 DNA sequence: TGTGCCAGCAGCTCCACGGACTTAGGGACTTACGAGCAGTACTTC. Encoded protein: CASSSTDLGTYEQYF.

This sequence joins TRBV28 and TRBJ2-7; 8 nucleotides match TRBD1. Trimming cost V 8 bases and J 1 base; bases outside gene matches: 4. Germline V gene lookup returns CDR1 MDHEN and CDR2 SYDVKM. This CDR3 has 13 amino acids. The CDR3 region has the DNA TGTGCCAGCTGGGACAGGATATCCTACGAGCAGTACTTC. This gives the protein CASWDRISYEQYF. The full variable domain, rest sourced from reference TRBV28 and TRBJ2-7, is DVKVTQSSRYLVKRTGEKVFLECVQDMDHENMFWYRQDPGLGLRLIYFSYDVKMKEKGDIPEGYSVSREKKERFSLILESASTNQTSMYLCASWDRISYEQYFGPGTRLTVT.

V and J are TRBV27 and TRBJ1-6, with TRBD1 as a possible D gene (6 bases). Trimming took 5 bases from V and 2 from J, leaving 16 bases between them. The CDR3 spans 17 residues. Germline values: CDR1 MNHEY, CDR2 SMNVEV (reference sequence). This CDR3 reads CASSPTGTFPYNSPLHF. The CDR3 bases are TGTGCCAGCAGTCCAACCGGGACATTTCCCTATAATTCACCCCTCCACTTT.

The rearrangement links TRBV5-1 to TRBJ1-1; D is unclear. The CDR3 contains 13 residues. The V gene's germline CDR1 is SGHRS and CDR2 YFSETQ. V dropped 4 bases and J dropped 3 bases, with 10 bases sitting between them. For the CDR3, the DNA is TGCGCCAGCAGCAGCCGGGGAGACACTGAAGCTTTCTTT. Translating it yields CASSSRGDTEAFF.

The CDR3 nucleotides read TGTGCCAGCTCACCATCCAGTCAGCGGGGACCTCAAGAGACCCAGTACTTC. This encodes CASSPSSQRGPQETQYF. This chain uses TRBV18 with TRBJ2-5; TRBD2 matches 7 bases. CDR3 length equals 17 residues. Per germline, CDR1 KGHSH and CDR2 LQKENI. The V segment lost 2 bases and the J segment 2 bases; nucleotides outside the gene matches: 11.

J is TRBJ2-1 and V is TRBV6-1; 8 nucleotides match TRBD2. This CDR3 is 13 amino acids long. Germline loops: CDR1 MNHNS, CDR2 SASEGT. Trimming cost V 7 bases and J 7 bases; bases outside gene matches: 6. The chain's CDR3 is CASTGGGRNEQFF. The CDR3 DNA sequence: TGTGCCAGCACCGGGGGGGGCCGGAATGAGCAGTTCTTC.

The gene calls are TRBV5-1 and TRBJ2-3; the match to TRBD2 covers 7 bases. Germline V gene lookup returns CDR1 SGHRS and CDR2 YFSETQ. The V segment lost 4 bases and the J segment 2 bases; nucleotides outside the gene matches: 7. This CDR3 has 15 residues. In DNA form, the CDR3 reads TGCGCCAGCAGCCTCGAGCGGGGACTCACAGATACGCAGTATTTT. It codes for CASSLERGLTDTQYF.